One and the same sample provided the 27 T cell receptor beta chains below, sequenced in a study of blood T cell repertoires in COVID-19. Method: immunoSEQ multiplex PCR; TCRdb's copy keeps in-frame clones and lacks some. The table lists approximately 88,000 clones, less than 85% of them singletons. Sequences were obtained from peripheral blood. Receptors were obtained from a woman over 75 with acute or convalescent COVID-19.

The J gene is TRBJ1-1, the V gene TRBV2; D is unresolved. The V end was cut by 3 bases, the J end by 3 bases, with 11 bases between. CDR3 length equals 14 residues. Germline V gives CDR1 SNHLY, CDR2 FYNNEI. This CDR3 is CASSDLTLYTEAFF. The CDR3 coding sequence is TGTGCCAGCAGTGACCTAACTTTATACACTGAAGCTTTCTTT.

This clone was counted a single time. The CDR3 DNA sequence: TGTGCCAGCAGTGAGTACAGGTCAGTGGAGCAGTACTTC. Translated: CASSEYRSVEQYF. The V gene is TRBV25-1, the J gene TRBJ2-7; perhaps TRBD1 as D (5 bases). CDR1 and CDR2 from the germline V gene are MGHDK and SYGVNS. Trimming shortened V by 3 bases and J by 7 bases, and 13 bases separated the two germline ends. The CDR3 has 13 residues.

The V call is TRBV9, the J call TRBJ2-1; perhaps TRBD2 as D (6 bases). This CDR3 spans 15 amino acids. Trimming cost V 0 bases and J 2 bases, with 9 bases left between them. The germline CDR1 and CDR2 sequences are SGDLS and YYNGEE. The CDR3 reads CASSVDGGTYNEQFF. CDR3 DNA sequence: TGTGCCAGCAGCGTAGACGGCGGGACCTACAATGAGCAGTTCTTC.

The gene calls are TRBV9 and TRBJ2-7, with 7 bases aligning to TRBD1. V was clipped by 0 bases and J by 2 bases; unmatched bases: 5. The CDR3 is 15 amino acids. Germline CDR1 reads SGDLS; CDR2 reads YYNGEE. The CDR3 DNA reads TGTGCCAGCAGCGTAGCCGCCGGGACAGCCTACGAGCAGTACTTC. Its protein product is CASSVAAGTAYEQYF.

This clone has more than one count but fewer than ten. CDR3 sequence reads: CASSLNRGIQYF. The CDR3, as DNA: TGTGCCAGCAGCCTAAACAGGGGAATTCAGTACTTC. This chain joins TRBV4-2 and TRBJ2-4; the match to TRBD1 covers 7 bases. There are 12 residues in the CDR3. V dropped 4 bases and J dropped 10; count of bases not matched to a gene: 4. CDR1 is LGHNA, CDR2 YNFKEQ, per germline.

This chain links TRBV24-1 with TRBJ2-2, with 8 positions matching TRBD1. The germline gives CDR1 KGHDR, CDR2 SFDVKD. This CDR3 is 16 amino acids long. V shed 4 bases and J 2 bases; nucleotides not matched to a gene: 5. The CDR3 here is CATSEAGTGNTGELFF. The CDR3 DNA is TGTGCCACCAGTGAGGCCGGGACAGGAAACACCGGGGAGCTGTTTTTT.

V gene TRBV14 combines with J gene TRBJ2-7; D gene ambiguous. The germline V gene encodes CDR1 SGHDN and CDR2 FVKESK. The V end was cut by 0 bases, the J end by 7 bases, with 10 bases between. The CDR3 covers 13 residues. The CDR3 region has the DNA TGTGCCAGCAGCCAAGATGTAGTGAGGGAGCAGTACTTC. This codes for CASSQDVVREQYF.

The V call is TRBV25-1, the J call TRBJ2-7; perhaps TRBD1 as D (5 bases). The CDR3 covers 15 residues. Trimming cost V 4 bases and J 3 bases, with 16 bases left between them. Germline assignment: CDR1 MGHDK and CDR2 SYGVNS. DNA of the CDR3: TGTGCCAGCAGTGTCCTCGACAGTTCTCACTACGAGCAGTACTTC. Protein sequence: CASSVLDSSHYEQYF.

The chain recombines TRBV18 with TRBJ2-1; D might be TRBD2 (7 bases). Per the germline V gene, CDR1 is KGHSH and CDR2 is LQKENI. The CDR3 covers 17 residues. The V end lost 0 bases, the J end lost 5 bases, and 17 bases lay between the germline ends. CDR3 residues: CASSPPGRGGRNNEQFF. For the CDR3, the DNA is TGTGCCAGCTCACCACCAGGGCGCGGGGGCCGCAACAATGAGCAGTTCTTC.

The genes are TRBV5-1 and TRBJ2-3; D possibly corresponds to TRBD2 (5 bases). Germline CDR1 and CDR2: SGHRS and YFSETQ. CDR3 size: 14 residues. V was trimmed by 3 bases and J by 2 bases, leaving 10 bases between them. CDR3 sequence: CASSSDLNTDTQYF. Here the CDR3 DNA reads TGCGCCAGCAGCTCGGACTTGAACACAGATACGCAGTATTTT. The variable domain in full, with the rest retrieved from reference TRBV5-1 and TRBJ2-3, is KAGVTQTPRYLIKTRGQQVTLSCSPISGHRSVSWYQQTPGQGLQFLFEYFSETQRNKGNFPGRFSGRQFSNSRSEMNVSTLELGDSALYLCASSSDLNTDTQYFGPGTRLTVL.

This clone showed up just once. This chain connects TRBV12-5 to TRBJ2-1; the D gene is possibly TRBD2 (6 bases). The germline V gene has CDR1 LGHNT and CDR2 FRNRAP. V was clipped by 0 bases and J by 0 bases, with 18 bases between them. The CDR3 has 19 amino acids. CDR3 sequence: CASGLVRQPRGSSYNEQFF. Written as DNA, the CDR3 is TGTGCTAGTGGTTTGGTACGCCAACCTCGGGGGAGCTCCTACAATGAGCAGTTCTTC.

The V gene is TRBV12-5, the J gene TRBJ2-1, with 11 bases fitting TRBD2. The CDR3 totals 17 residues. Trimming cost V 2 bases and J 6 bases; bases outside gene matches: 9. From germline, CDR1 is LGHNT and CDR2 FRNRAP. The CDR3: CASGLPRLAGGSNEQFF. DNA for the CDR3: TGTGCTAGTGGTTTGCCCCGGCTAGCGGGAGGTTCCAATGAGCAGTTCTTC.

The rearrangement links TRBV12-5 to TRBJ2-2; TRBD1 agrees at 7 bases. CDR1 and CDR2 (germline): LGHNT, FRNRAP. CDR3 length: 16 residues. With V trimmed by 6 bases and J by 6 bases, 13 bases remained unmatched. CDR3 coding DNA: TGTGCTAGTGGATTAACTAGGACAGGTGTTTCCGGGGAGCTGTTTTTT. Encoded protein: CASGLTRTGVSGELFF.

The CDR3 coding sequence is TGTGCCAGCACCAGGGGCCCGGGGGAGACCCAGTACTTC. This encodes CASTRGPGETQYF. V is TRBV7-3 and J is TRBJ2-5; tentatively, D is TRBD1 (6 bases). This CDR3 contains 13 residues. V shed 7 bases and J shed 5 bases, with 14 bases lying between them. From germline, CDR1 is SGHTA and CDR2 FQGTGA.

The rearrangement uses TRBV4-1 and TRBJ1-2; 11 bases fit TRBD1. The germline CDR1 and CDR2 sequences are MGHRA and YSYEKL. V dropped 0 bases and J dropped 5; count of bases not matched to a gene: 8. CDR3 length equals 17 residues. For the CDR3, the DNA is TGCGCCAGCAGCCAAGATGAAGGACAGGGGGCTTTTTATGGCTACACCTTC. Translating it yields CASSQDEGQGAFYGYTF.

This chain connects TRBV7-9 to TRBJ2-1, with D perhaps matching TRBD2 (6 bases). Germline V gives CDR1 SEHNR, CDR2 FQNEAQ (reference sequence). CDR3 size: 18 residues. V lost 3 bases and J 0 bases, leaving 18 bases between the germline ends. The DNA for the CDR3 is TGTGCCAGCAGCTTTGCTAGCGAGACCTCTCGCTCCTACAATGAGCAGTTCTTC. This codes for CASSFASETSRSYNEQFF. Full variable domain (rest looked up from reference TRBV7-9 and TRBJ2-1): DTGVSQNPRHKITKRGQNVTFRCDPISEHNRLYWYRQTLGQGPEFLTYFQNEAQLEKSRLLSDRFSAERPKGSFSTLEIQRTEQGDSAMYLCASSFASETSRSYNEQFFGPGTRLTVL.

The CDR3 nucleotides read TGTGGGAGTAGTCCTAGCGGCACAGATACGCAGTATTTT. Protein sequence: CGSSPSGTDTQYF. This chain joins TRBV19 and TRBJ2-3, with D possibly TRBD2 on 6 matching bases. Germline CDR1 reads LNHDA; CDR2 reads SQIVND (reference sequence). CDR3 length equals 13 residues.

There are a few counts of this clone. As DNA, the CDR3 is TGCGCCAGCAGCTTGGGGTTACAGGGATCCAATTCACCCCTCCACTTT. Translated, it gives CASSLGLQGSNSPLHF. The rearrangement joins TRBV5-1 to TRBJ1-6; tentatively, D is TRBD1 (6 bases). Trimming left V 0 bases short and J 7 bases short, with 14 bases between. The CDR3 runs 16 residues. Germline CDR1 SGHRS, CDR2 YFSETQ.

This clone was counted a single time. The CDR3 region is CASSLGLAEKNIQYF. CDR3 nucleotides: TGTGCCAGCTCGCTCGGACTAGCGGAGAAAAACATTCAGTACTTC. The V and J genes are TRBV18 and TRBJ2-4; 10 bases map to TRBD2. V dropped 6 bases and J dropped 4; count of bases not matched to a gene: 6. This CDR3 is built from 15 residues. Germline CDR1 is KGHSH and CDR2 is LQKENI.

V usage is TRBV5-4 and J usage is TRBJ2-5, with a weak D call TRBD1 (7 bases). Trimming stripped 0 bases from V and 2 bases from J, with 17 bases between. Germline CDR1 and CDR2: SGHNT and YYREEE (reference sequence). The CDR3 length is 17 residues. CDR3 nucleotide sequence: TGTGCCAGCAGCTTGGAGGTGTCAGGGGGGCGTCAAGAGACCCAGTACTTC. This gives the protein CASSLEVSGGRQETQYF.

V gene TRBV5-1 combines with J gene TRBJ1-5, with 9 bases that match TRBD1. CDR3 length equals 15 residues. Germline V gene sequence: CDR1 SGHRS, CDR2 YFSETQ. Trimming took 5 bases from V and 0 from J; bases not matched to a gene: 3. The CDR3 here is CASRQGANSNQPQHF. As DNA, the CDR3 is TGCGCCAGCAGACAGGGGGCAAATAGCAATCAGCCCCAGCATTTT.

This chain connects TRBV19 to TRBJ2-7, with TRBD2 matching over 11 bases. Germline V CDR1 and CDR2: LNHDA, SQIVND (reference sequence). The V and J ends lost 4 bases and 4 bases, in that order; junction bases with no gene match: 9. The CDR3 consists of 16 residues. The CDR3 loop reads CASSTGLAGPSYEQYF. DNA of the CDR3: TGTGCCAGTAGTACCGGACTAGCGGGTCCTTCTTACGAGCAGTACTTC.

This chain uses TRBV5-6 with TRBJ1-1; a weak D match, TRBD1 (6 bases). The CDR3 length is 15 residues. From germline, CDR1 is SGHDT and CDR2 YYEEEE. Trimming cost V 1 base and J 1 base, with 11 bases left between them. The CDR3, as DNA: TGTGCCAGCAGCTTGCAGGGGAGCTCGAACACTGAAGCTTTCTTT. The encoded protein is CASSLQGSSNTEAFF. Variable domain in full (rest from reference TRBV5-6 and TRBJ1-1): DAGVTQSPTHLIKTRGQQVTLRCSPKSGHDTVSWYQQALGQGPQFIFQYYEEEERQRGNFPDRFSGHQFPNYSSELNVNALLLGDSALYLCASSLQGSSNTEAFFGQGTRLTVV.

This rearrangement joins TRBV7-2 to TRBJ2-7; 7 nucleotides line up with TRBD2. J was trimmed by 2 bases and V by 4 bases; bases with no gene match: 5. The CDR3 totals 14 residues. Germline V gene sequence: CDR1 SGHTA, CDR2 FQGNSA. The CDR3 reads CASSSPTSPYEQYF. In nucleotides, the CDR3 is TGTGCCAGCAGCTCTCCGACTAGCCCCTACGAGCAGTACTTC.

The chain couples TRBV7-8 to TRBJ2-7; 11 positions agree with TRBD1. The J segment lost 3 bases and the V segment lost 3 bases, leaving 1 base of the junction unmatched. In germline, CDR1 is SGHVS, CDR2 FQNEAQ. CDR3 length: 14 amino acids. The CDR3 spells CASSFGTGGYEQYF. CDR3 in DNA: TGTGCCAGCAGCTTCGGGACAGGGGGCTACGAGCAGTACTTC.

The chain joins TRBV3-1 (or the pseudogene TRBV3-2) to TRBJ2-7; D ambiguous. V shed 5 bases and J shed 0 bases, with 2 bases lying between them. The CDR3 consists of 11 residues. CDR1 and CDR2 from the germline V gene are LGHDT and YNNKEL (reference sequence). The DNA for the CDR3 is TGTGCCAGCAGCTACTCCTACGAGCAGTACTTC. Its translation: CASSYSYEQYF.

The chain combines TRBV7-9 with TRBJ1-5, with 10 positions matching TRBD1. V lost 8 bases and J lost 7; bases outside the gene matches: 11. This CDR3 comprises 15 residues. The germline gives CDR1 SEHNR, CDR2 FQNEAQ (reference sequence). The CDR3 nucleotides are TGTGCCAGCTCCCAGGGACAGGGGTTCGGACAGCCCCAGCATTTT. Its translation is CASSQGQGFGQPQHF.